These T cell receptor beta chains were read from a single sample in a study of T cell changes during pregnancy in multiple sclerosis. Libraries were prepared by immunoSEQ multiplex PCR; TCRdb keeps only in-frame clonotypes and omits some of them. The sample lists 35,000 to 40,000 clones, 92% occurring once. The sequencing here drew on CD8+ T cells from peripheral blood mononuclear cells, taken in the third trimester of pregnancy. Receptors originate from a female donor with multiple sclerosis, enrolled in a pregnancy study. CDR3s include the opening cysteine and the closing phenylalanine or tryptophan. Fields, in order: J gene, V gene, clone size, CDR3 length, D gene, CDR3 DNA, CDR3 protein. D genes are given only for firm matches. Clone size, where shown, is once, few, many, or a class for clones that have expanded.

TRBJ2-7	TRBV7-9	-	16	TRBD1	TGTGCCAGCAGCTCCTCGGACAGGGGGCGTTTGGACGAGCAGTACTTC	CASSSSDRGRLDEQYF
TRBJ1-2	TRBV27	once	14	TRBD1	TGTGCCAGCAGTTCGTCGACAGGGAACTATGGCTACACCTTC	CASSSSTGNYGYTF
TRBJ2-1	TRBV7-3	-	19	TRBD2	TGTGCCAGCAGCCCGGGACTAGCGGGAGGGCCGTACCCCTACAATGAGCAGTTCTTC	CASSPGLAGGPYPYNEQFF
TRBJ2-3	TRBV4-2	-	15	TRBD1	TGTGCCAGCAGCGAAAGGGGACAGGGAGTAGATACGCAGTATTTT	CASSERGQGVDTQYF
TRBJ2-7	TRBV27	-	14	TRBD2	TGTGCCAGTATGCTAGCGGGAGGACTCGACGAGCAGTACTTC	CASMLAGGLDEQYF
TRBJ2-3	TRBV5-4	medium-sized	16	-	TGTGCCAGCAGCTTGGGACAGGAAGGGGGCACAGATACGCAGTATTTT	CASSLGQEGGTDTQYF
TRBJ2-2	TRBV4-1	-	16	TRBD2	TGCGCCAGCAGCCAAGATAGGAGCGGGAGAACCGGGGAGCTGTTTTTT	CASSQDRSGRTGELFF
TRBJ2-7	TRBV30	-	14	-	TGTGCCTGGAATGGGCTCTCGGCAGGTGGCGAGCAGTACTTC	CAWNGLSAGGEQYF
TRBJ2-3	TRBV6-4	medium-sized	14	TRBD1	TGTGCCAGCAGTGGGACAGGGGGCGCAGATACGCAGTATTTT	CASSGTGGADTQYF
TRBJ2-7	TRBV19	-	15	TRBD1	TGTGCCAGTAGTTTTTCACAGGGGGCTCCCTACGAGCAGTACTTC	CASSFSQGAPYEQYF